This T cell receptor (beta chain) was recorded in a study of CXCR3-negative and CXCR3-positive naive CD8 T cells. Points from the study as a whole: Higher TRB CDR3 hydrophobicity marked CXCR3-positive naive cells relative to CXCR3-negative naive cells. TRBV-TRBJ usage was alike in naive CXCR3-negative and CXCR3-positive cells but differed in memory cells.

This CDR3 region has 15 residues. CDR1 is MNHEY, CDR2 SMNVEV, per germline (reference sequence). Roughly 300,000 cells per CD8+ T cell subset were flow-sorted in triplicate. The naive CD8+ gate required CD45RO-CCR7+CD27+CD95- phenotype. The libraries of TRB cDNA were prepared using 5' RACE with UMI labels. For each CDR3 protein, TCRdb gives one entry from its re-call of the 5' RACE reads, without DNA. This repertoire comprises about 92,000 distinct CDR3 sequences; its ten largest clones make up about 0.8%. Remarks on this clonotype: Antigen unknown.

The clonotype originates from a human donor in good health. Some clones in this sample may be carry-over from other donors' samples. Material for sequencing was naive CXCR3+ CD8+ T cells from blood. Specified subset: CD45RO-CCR7+CD27+CD95- naive CD8+ T cells expressing CXCR3 (TNR3+). The rearrangement uses TRBV27 and TRBJ2-1; TCRdb indicates TRBD1, and absent DNA this call remains unverified. The CDR3: CASSLLGVSYNEQFF.